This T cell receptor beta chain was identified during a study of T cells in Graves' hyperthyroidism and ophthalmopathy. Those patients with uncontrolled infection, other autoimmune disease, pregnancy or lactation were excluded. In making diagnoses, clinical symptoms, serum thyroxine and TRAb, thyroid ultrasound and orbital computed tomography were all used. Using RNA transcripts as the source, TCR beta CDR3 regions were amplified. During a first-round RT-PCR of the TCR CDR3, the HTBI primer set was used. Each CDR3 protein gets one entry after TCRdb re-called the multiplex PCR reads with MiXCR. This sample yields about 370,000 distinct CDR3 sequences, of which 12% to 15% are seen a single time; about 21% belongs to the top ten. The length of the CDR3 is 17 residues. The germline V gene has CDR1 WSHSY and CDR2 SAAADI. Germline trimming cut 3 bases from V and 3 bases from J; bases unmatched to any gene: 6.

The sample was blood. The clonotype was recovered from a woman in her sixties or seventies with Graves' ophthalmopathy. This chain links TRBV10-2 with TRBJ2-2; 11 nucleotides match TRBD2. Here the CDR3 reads CASSDLKTSGDTGELFF. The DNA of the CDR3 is TGCGCCAGCAGTGATTTAAAGACTAGCGGGGACACCGGGGAGCTGTTTTTT.